The subject of this entry is one T cell receptor (beta chain). Its recognized antigen is unknown. One end of the junction is discordant with germline, which a read error may explain. These data belong to a study of CD4 T cell repertoires in COVID-19 (dated by TCRdb to the early 2020s). Background for the entire study: For cross-reactivity analysis, CFSE-low cells were expanded with IL-2 for around 11 days and were then relabeled and restimulated with spike proteins from other coronaviruses. Subset-level TCR Vbeta repertoire analysis of SARS-CoV-2-reactive T cells was performed in a few recovered individuals. In COVID-19-recovered individuals, the study described naturally processed CD4+ T cell responses to SARS-CoV-2 spike and nucleoprotein and used TCR Vbeta sequencing to evaluate clonal composition.

Read against the paper, the sample's time point label means: sample from a COVID-19-recovered individual after infection. Patients who had recovered from mild-to-severe COVID-19 served as donors. Memory T cell samples that were not cultured were sequenced immediately after ex vivo isolation. CD4+ total memory, central memory, effector memory and circulating T follicular helper cells were isolated from peripheral blood mononuclear cells. CDR1 SGHRS and CDR2 YFSETQ are derived from the germline V gene. The cysteine opens and the phenylalanine closes a CDR3 of 13 amino acids. The kept DNA is CDR3 alone, 39 bases in frame from the first base. The library was produced with the immunoSEQ multiplex PCR assay. In the source study's methods: The Chao-Jaccard similarity index and the number of shared clonotypes were used to measure repertoire overlap between subsets. TCRdb holds this immuneACCESS table with in-frame rearrangements only. Some clones are missing; in checked studies, unresolved V genes explain under half, and the rest has no known cause. D and trimming were read from the DNA, whereas the V and J calls and clone size are those reported in that table. A total of some 71,000 clones appear in this sample, 83% of them only once. Together, the top ten hold about 0.61% of the sample.

The research as a whole found: Two or all three memory subsets shared several of the most expanded SARS-CoV-2-reactive clonotypes, which suggests intraclonal diversification. Consistent with cross-reactivity, between roughly 7 and 27% of SARS-CoV-2 clonotypes also showed up in secondary cultures stimulated with SARS-CoV and/or HKU1 spike.

The sequence joins TRBV5-1 to TRBJ1-1; the D gene is perhaps TRBD1, from 5 matching bases. The sample in question was CD4+ T cells from peripheral blood, obtained after recovery from COVID-19. The sequence was collected from a human donor who had COVID-19. The CDR3 reads CASSLGENTEAFF. The DNA is as follows: TGCGCCAGCAGCTTAGGGGAGAACACTGAAGCTTTTTTT.